These 15 T cell receptor beta chains originate from one sample sequenced in a study of identical twins. Each CDR3 protein gets one entry after TCRdb re-called the 5' RACE reads with MiXCR. The table has around 480,000 distinct CDR3 sequences, roughly an eighth seen once. These data were also reused for a study on yellow fever vaccine responses in identical twins.

The sequenced sample was CD4+ T cells sorted from blood. The receptors here all came from a woman aged 18-30 years in good health.

This rearrangement joins TRBV5-1 to TRBJ1-1; perhaps TRBD1 as D (6 bases). The ends were cut back, 4 bases at V and 1 base at J, with 11 bases in the middle. Per germline, CDR1 SGHRS and CDR2 YFSETQ. The CDR3 totals 14 residues. CDR3 nucleotides: TGCGCCAGCAGCGAACAGGGAGGGAACACTGAAGCTTTCTTT. This sequence encodes CASSEQGGNTEAFF.

The table lists this clonotype with many counts. The chain combines TRBV20-1 with TRBJ2-7, with D uncertain. V lost 3 bases, J lost 3 bases, and 12 bases lay in between. From germline, CDR1 is DFQATT and CDR2 SNEGSKA (reference sequence). CDR3 length equals 13 residues. The CDR3 sequence is CSASLAQVYEQYF. As DNA, the CDR3 is TGCAGTGCTAGTTTAGCCCAAGTCTACGAGCAGTACTTC.

This clonotype was detected only a few times. The chain couples TRBV7-9 to TRBJ2-7; 7 bases align to TRBD1. Germline assignment: CDR1 SEHNR and CDR2 FQNEAQ (reference sequence). The length of the CDR3 is 14 residues. With V trimmed by 3 bases and J by 6 bases, 8 bases remained unmatched. The CDR3 region has the DNA TGTGCCAGCAGCTTGAGGGCCGAGGGGGCCGAGCAGTACTTC. Its translation: CASSLRAEGAEQYF.

This clonotype was counted only a few times. This rearrangement joins TRBV10-3 to TRBJ2-1; D gene unclear. Trimming cost V 10 bases and J 1 base, with 14 bases left between them. The CDR3 runs 14 residues. Looked up from germline, CDR1 is ENHRY and CDR2 is SYGVKD. CDR3 DNA: TGTGCCACCGCTGGCGAAACTTCCTACAATGAGCAGTTCTTC. The encoded protein is CATAGETSYNEQFF.

This clonotype was seen a handful of times. V is TRBV5-4 and J is TRBJ2-1; the D gene is possibly TRBD1 (5 bases). The CDR3 has 16 residues. The ends were cut back, 4 bases at V and 5 bases at J, with 19 bases in the middle. Germline CDR1 SGHNT, CDR2 YYREEE (reference sequence). This CDR3 is CASSDLNRQSHNEQFF. The CDR3 DNA follows: TGTGCCAGCAGCGACTTAAACAGACAGTCTCACAATGAGCAGTTCTTC.

This clonotype turned up a few times. V is TRBV20-1 and J is TRBJ2-2, with TRBD1 matching over 7 bases. The germline CDR1 and CDR2 sequences are DFQATT and SNEGSKA (reference sequence). There are 14 residues in the CDR3. Trimming removed 2 bases from V and 5 bases from J; junction bases left unmatched: 5. The CDR3 loop is CSARYRGGTGELFF. CDR3 DNA: TGCAGTGCTAGATACAGGGGTGGTACCGGGGAGCTGTTTTTT.

This clonotype was observed a few times. CDR3 nucleotides: TGTGCCAGCAGCTTAGACGCAGGGCGCAATCAGCCCCAGCATTTT. This translates into CASSLDAGRNQPQHF. V is TRBV7-2 and J is TRBJ1-5; perhaps TRBD1 as D (5 bases). The ends were cut back, 1 base at V and 2 bases at J, with 9 bases in the middle. CDR1 SGHTA and CDR2 FQGNSA come from the germline V gene. The CDR3 length is 15 residues.

The rearrangement links TRBV20-1 to TRBJ2-3; TRBD2 agrees at 9 bases. This CDR3 region has 16 residues. Losses at the gene ends were 3 bases for V and 5 bases for J; bases not matched to a gene: 12. From germline, CDR1 is DFQATT and CDR2 SNEGSKA (reference sequence). In DNA, the CDR3 is TGCAGTGCTAGTGTGGCTAGCGGGGCACCCGGAGATACGCAGTATTTT. It encodes CSASVASGAPGDTQYF.

This clonotype was seen a handful of times. The chain links TRBV12-3 or TRBV12-4 to TRBJ2-6; D may be TRBD1 (6 bases). The CDR3 spans 16 residues. V lost 3 bases and J lost 4, with 13 bases in between. CDR3 sequence: CASSFQGIRGANVLTF. The CDR3 coding sequence is TGTGCCAGCAGTTTCCAGGGGATCCGAGGGGCCAACGTCCTGACTTTC.

This clonotype was detected many times. This chain links TRBV20-1 with TRBJ2-1, with 10 positions matching TRBD1. This CDR3 is 14 amino acids long. Per the germline V gene, CDR1 is DFQATT and CDR2 is SNEGSKA (reference sequence). V trimming: 8 bases; J trimming: 0 bases; junction bases outside the gene matches: 4. Written as DNA, the CDR3 is TGCAGTTCCCGGACAGGGGGCTCCTACAATGAGCAGTTCTTC. Its translation: CSSRTGGSYNEQFF.

This clonotype came up a few times. The chain couples TRBV20-1 to TRBJ2-3; the match to TRBD2 covers 8 bases. The germline V gene encodes CDR1 DFQATT and CDR2 SNEGSKA (reference sequence). With V trimmed by 3 bases and J by 4 bases, 12 bases remained unmatched. The length of the CDR3 is 16 residues. CDR3 protein: CSASRWEAGDADTQYF. CDR3 sequence (DNA): TGCAGTGCTAGCCGGTGGGAAGCGGGAGACGCAGATACGCAGTATTTT.

This clonotype was counted many times. The genes are TRBV6-1 and TRBJ2-5; 9 bases match TRBD1. The CDR3 is made up of 15 amino acids. Germline V CDR1 and CDR2: MNHNS, SASEGT. The V and J ends lost 5 bases and 2 bases, in that order; junction bases with no gene match: 6. Here the CDR3 reads CASSQRDRVQETQYF. Written as DNA, the CDR3 is TGTGCCAGCAGTCAGCGGGACAGGGTACAAGAGACCCAGTACTTC.

The J gene is TRBJ2-7, the V gene TRBV12-5; D unclear. The germline V gene has CDR1 LGHNT and CDR2 FRNRAP. This CDR3 contains 14 residues. V was cut by 0 bases and J by 6 bases, with 12 bases left in between. CDR3 DNA: TGTGCTAGTGGTTTGGTGGGTGGAGAGTCCGAGCAGTACTTC. This sequence encodes CASGLVGGESEQYF.

This clonotype was counted only a few times. The chain is built from TRBV7-2 and TRBJ2-7; TRBD2 matches 8 bases. The CDR3 consists of 16 residues. Germline values: CDR1 SGHTA, CDR2 FQGNSA. V lost 0 bases and J lost 5; bases outside the gene matches: 9. Here the CDR3 reads CASSLAMPGGLNEQYF. The CDR3 DNA sequence: TGTGCCAGCAGCTTAGCGATGCCGGGGGGGCTGAACGAGCAGTACTTC.

The chain employs TRBV5-1 and TRBJ2-5; D possibly matches TRBD1 or TRBD2 (5 bases each). Germline CDR1 and CDR2: SGHRS and YFSETQ. The V and J ends lost 1 base and 4 bases respectively, with 14 bases between them. The CDR3 consists of 15 residues. The CDR3 DNA follows: TGCGCCAGCAGCTTGTCCCAGGGAGAGATAGAGACCCAGTACTTC. It codes for CASSLSQGEIETQYF.